This TCR beta chain was retrieved from a study of T-cell memory formation after mild COVID-19. Whole-study findings and limits: Contracting clones, day 15 to 85, had balanced CD4/CD8, and later expanders favored CD4+. Proof of SARS-CoV-2 specificity was absent for the second-wave clones that crested on day 37.

Germline V gene sequence: CDR1 KGHDR, CDR2 SFDVKD. The CDR3 is made up of 16 amino acids. The ends lost 3 bases at V and 7 bases at J; junction bases unmatched: 12. TCRdb recomputed calls from the 5' RACE reads with MiXCR, one row per CDR3 protein. Of 500,000 to 600,000 distinct CDR3 sequences listed, over 15% are singletons. This clonotype was picked up many times. The antigen is unknown. The rearrangement uses TRBV24-1 and TRBJ2-7, with 9 bases that match TRBD1. Sequences were obtained from PBMCs or a T cell subset sorted from them (not recorded which). The clonotype was recovered from an adult woman who had mild COVID-19 (a few samples of this study predate the infection). Cell type and time point are not known. DNA for the CDR3: TGTGCCACCAGTGATACCGGGACAGGGACGCTCTTAGAGCAGTACTTC. This sequence encodes CATSDTGTGTLLEQYF.